This TCR beta chain was identified during a study of T cell changes during pregnancy in multiple sclerosis. This CDR3 comprises 14 residues. The germline V and J ends were trimmed by 0 bases and 2 bases, with 8 bases remaining between them. CDR1 and CDR2 from the germline V gene are PRHDT and FYEKMQ (reference sequence). Some clones are missing from TCRdb's copy, which holds only in-frame ones; the method was immunoSEQ multiplex PCR. The sample has about 51,000 clones; under 95% are singletons. The input for sequencing was CD4+ T cells from peripheral blood mononuclear cells, taken in the second trimester of pregnancy. The V gene is TRBV13, the J gene TRBJ2-7; tentative D call: TRBD2 (6 bases). The clonotype was recovered from a female donor with multiple sclerosis, enrolled in a pregnancy study. The CDR3 reads CASSLGLATYEQYF. CDR3 coding DNA: TGTGCCAGCAGCTTAGGACTAGCCACCTACGAGCAGTACTTC. Using reference TRBV13 and TRBJ2-7 for the parts outside the CDR3, the full variable domain is AAGVIQSPRHLIKEKRETATLKCYPIPRHDTVYWYQQGPGQDPQFLISFYEKMQSDKGSIPDRFSAQQFSDYHSELNMSSLELGDSALYFCASSLGLATYEQYFGPGTRLTVT.